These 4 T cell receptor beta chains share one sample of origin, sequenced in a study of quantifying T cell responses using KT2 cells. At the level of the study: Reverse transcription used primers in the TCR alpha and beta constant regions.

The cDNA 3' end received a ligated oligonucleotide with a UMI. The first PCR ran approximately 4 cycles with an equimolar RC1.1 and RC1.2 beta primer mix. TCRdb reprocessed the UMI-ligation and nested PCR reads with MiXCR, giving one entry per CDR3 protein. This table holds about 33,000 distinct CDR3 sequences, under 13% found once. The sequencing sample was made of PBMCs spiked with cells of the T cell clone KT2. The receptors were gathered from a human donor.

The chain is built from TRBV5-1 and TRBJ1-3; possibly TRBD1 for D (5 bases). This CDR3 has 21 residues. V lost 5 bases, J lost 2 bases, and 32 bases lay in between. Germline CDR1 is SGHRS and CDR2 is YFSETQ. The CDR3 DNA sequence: TGCGCCAGCAGTTGGCCCGGGATCGGGGTTAGCCCAGGGCCAGCTGGAAACACCATATATTTT. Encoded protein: CASSWPGIGVSPGPAGNTIYF.

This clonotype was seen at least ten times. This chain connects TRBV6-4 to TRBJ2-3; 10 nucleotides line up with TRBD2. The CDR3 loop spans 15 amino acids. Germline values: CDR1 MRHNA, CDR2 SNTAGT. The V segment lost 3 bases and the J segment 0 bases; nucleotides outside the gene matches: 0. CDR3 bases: TGTGCCAGCAGTGAACTAGCGGGGAGCACAGATACGCAGTATTTT. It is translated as CASSELAGSTDTQYF.

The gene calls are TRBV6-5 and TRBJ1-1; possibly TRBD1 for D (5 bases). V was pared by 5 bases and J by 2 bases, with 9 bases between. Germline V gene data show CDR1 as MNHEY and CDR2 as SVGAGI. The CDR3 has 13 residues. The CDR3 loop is CASSRGPNTEAFF. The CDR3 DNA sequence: TGTGCCAGCAGTAGGGGCCCTAACACTGAAGCTTTCTTT.

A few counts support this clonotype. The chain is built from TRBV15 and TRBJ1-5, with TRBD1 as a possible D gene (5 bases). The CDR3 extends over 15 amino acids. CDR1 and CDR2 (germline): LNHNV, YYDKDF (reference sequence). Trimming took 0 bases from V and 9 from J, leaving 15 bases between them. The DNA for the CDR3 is TGTGCCACCAGCAGAGATGGATCAGGGCCCAGGCCCCAGCATTTT. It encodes CATSRDGSGPRPQHF.